The 9 T cell receptor beta chains below come from one sample, sequenced in a study of identical twins' blood T cells. One entry per CDR3 protein, called by TCRdb with MiXCR from the 5' RACE reads. The sample shows hundreds of thousands of distinct CDR3 sequences, about 28% of them seen only once. Sequences were obtained from PBMCs. All receptors come from a woman aged 18-55 years in good health.

The chain has TRBV29-1 and TRBJ2-2; D not certain. The ends were cut back, 5 bases at V and 5 bases at J, with 12 bases in the middle. The CDR3 consists of 13 residues. Germline V gene sequence: CDR1 SQVTM, CDR2 ANQGSEA. CDR3 residues: CSVKGWMTGELFF. The CDR3 nucleotides are TGCAGCGTTAAAGGGTGGATGACCGGGGAGCTGTTTTTT.

The chain links TRBV10-2 to TRBJ2-1, with TRBD2 matching 7 bases. The CDR3 is 14 residues long. After removal of 7 bases from V and 1 base from J, the junction contained 4 bases not matched to a gene. From germline, CDR1 is WSHSY and CDR2 SAAADI. The CDR3 here is CASNQRGSYNEQFF. CDR3 DNA sequence: TGCGCCAGCAACCAGCGGGGTTCCTACAATGAGCAGTTCTTC.

This chain uses TRBV20-1 with TRBJ1-2; 9 nucleotides align to TRBD1. CDR3 length: 15 amino acids. Germline assignment: CDR1 DFQATT and CDR2 SNEGSKA (reference sequence). The J segment lost 3 bases and the V segment lost 2 bases, leaving 7 bases of the junction unmatched. The CDR3 here is CSARLTTGGYYGYTF. CDR3 nucleotide sequence: TGCAGTGCTAGATTAACAACAGGGGGCTACTATGGCTACACCTTC.

This clonotype was picked up a small number of times. An end of the junction differs from the germline gene, which may be a read error. The chain joins TRBV28 to TRBJ2-7; TRBD1 might be the D (5 bases). From germline, CDR1 is MDHEN and CDR2 SYDVKM. CDR3 length: 15 residues. CDR3: CASSSPAGNSYGQYF. CDR3 DNA sequence: TGTGCCAGCAGTTCCCCGGCAGGGAATTCCTACGGGCAGTACTTC.

This clonotype has ten or more counts. The gene calls are TRBV12-3 or TRBV12-4 and TRBJ2-7; TRBD1 matches 7 bases. After removal of 1 base from V and 2 bases from J, the junction contained 5 bases not matched to a gene. The CDR3 loop spans 15 amino acids. The CDR3 protein is CASSLGDSIPYEQYF. The CDR3 nucleotides read TGTGCCAGCAGTTTAGGGGACAGCATTCCCTACGAGCAGTACTTC.

This clonotype was counted between two and nine times. The chain employs TRBV6-2 or TRBV6-3 and TRBJ2-7; D perhaps matches TRBD2 (6 bases). V lost 0 bases, J lost 2 bases, and 14 bases lay in between. From germline, CDR1 is MNHEY and CDR2 SVGEGT. CDR3 size: 16 residues. CDR3 nucleotide sequence: TGTGCCAGCAGTTACTCGACTAGGAGGGCCCCCTACGAGCAGTACTTC. This codes for CASSYSTRRAPYEQYF.

This clonotype appeared a few times. The chain carries TRBV5-1 and TRBJ2-1; 9 nucleotides match TRBD1. CDR3 length equals 15 residues. Germline V gene sequence: CDR1 SGHRS, CDR2 YFSETQ. The V segment lost 2 bases and the J segment 6 bases; nucleotides outside the gene matches: 6. The CDR3 sequence is CASSFRQGGINEQFF. DNA for the CDR3: TGCGCCAGCAGCTTCAGACAGGGGGGTATCAATGAGCAGTTCTTC.

This clonotype showed up just a few times. V is TRBV21-1 and J is TRBJ1-1. TRBV21-1 is a known pseudogene. CDR3 length equals 18 residues. Here the CDR3 reads CASSKVLEKFHKSTEAFF. DNA for the CDR3: TGTGCCAGCAGCAAAGTCCTAGAAAAGTTCCACAAGAGCACTGAAGCTTTCTTT.

The rearrangement links TRBV5-8 to TRBJ2-1; 9 bases are shared with TRBD2. The CDR3 extends over 14 amino acids. The J segment lost 7 bases and the V segment lost 5 bases, leaving 7 bases of the junction unmatched. Germline values: CDR1 SGHTS, CDR2 YDEGEE. CDR3 sequence: CASSRLAGLNEQFF. The DNA of the CDR3 is TGTGCCAGCAGTAGGCTAGCGGGACTGAATGAGCAGTTCTTC.